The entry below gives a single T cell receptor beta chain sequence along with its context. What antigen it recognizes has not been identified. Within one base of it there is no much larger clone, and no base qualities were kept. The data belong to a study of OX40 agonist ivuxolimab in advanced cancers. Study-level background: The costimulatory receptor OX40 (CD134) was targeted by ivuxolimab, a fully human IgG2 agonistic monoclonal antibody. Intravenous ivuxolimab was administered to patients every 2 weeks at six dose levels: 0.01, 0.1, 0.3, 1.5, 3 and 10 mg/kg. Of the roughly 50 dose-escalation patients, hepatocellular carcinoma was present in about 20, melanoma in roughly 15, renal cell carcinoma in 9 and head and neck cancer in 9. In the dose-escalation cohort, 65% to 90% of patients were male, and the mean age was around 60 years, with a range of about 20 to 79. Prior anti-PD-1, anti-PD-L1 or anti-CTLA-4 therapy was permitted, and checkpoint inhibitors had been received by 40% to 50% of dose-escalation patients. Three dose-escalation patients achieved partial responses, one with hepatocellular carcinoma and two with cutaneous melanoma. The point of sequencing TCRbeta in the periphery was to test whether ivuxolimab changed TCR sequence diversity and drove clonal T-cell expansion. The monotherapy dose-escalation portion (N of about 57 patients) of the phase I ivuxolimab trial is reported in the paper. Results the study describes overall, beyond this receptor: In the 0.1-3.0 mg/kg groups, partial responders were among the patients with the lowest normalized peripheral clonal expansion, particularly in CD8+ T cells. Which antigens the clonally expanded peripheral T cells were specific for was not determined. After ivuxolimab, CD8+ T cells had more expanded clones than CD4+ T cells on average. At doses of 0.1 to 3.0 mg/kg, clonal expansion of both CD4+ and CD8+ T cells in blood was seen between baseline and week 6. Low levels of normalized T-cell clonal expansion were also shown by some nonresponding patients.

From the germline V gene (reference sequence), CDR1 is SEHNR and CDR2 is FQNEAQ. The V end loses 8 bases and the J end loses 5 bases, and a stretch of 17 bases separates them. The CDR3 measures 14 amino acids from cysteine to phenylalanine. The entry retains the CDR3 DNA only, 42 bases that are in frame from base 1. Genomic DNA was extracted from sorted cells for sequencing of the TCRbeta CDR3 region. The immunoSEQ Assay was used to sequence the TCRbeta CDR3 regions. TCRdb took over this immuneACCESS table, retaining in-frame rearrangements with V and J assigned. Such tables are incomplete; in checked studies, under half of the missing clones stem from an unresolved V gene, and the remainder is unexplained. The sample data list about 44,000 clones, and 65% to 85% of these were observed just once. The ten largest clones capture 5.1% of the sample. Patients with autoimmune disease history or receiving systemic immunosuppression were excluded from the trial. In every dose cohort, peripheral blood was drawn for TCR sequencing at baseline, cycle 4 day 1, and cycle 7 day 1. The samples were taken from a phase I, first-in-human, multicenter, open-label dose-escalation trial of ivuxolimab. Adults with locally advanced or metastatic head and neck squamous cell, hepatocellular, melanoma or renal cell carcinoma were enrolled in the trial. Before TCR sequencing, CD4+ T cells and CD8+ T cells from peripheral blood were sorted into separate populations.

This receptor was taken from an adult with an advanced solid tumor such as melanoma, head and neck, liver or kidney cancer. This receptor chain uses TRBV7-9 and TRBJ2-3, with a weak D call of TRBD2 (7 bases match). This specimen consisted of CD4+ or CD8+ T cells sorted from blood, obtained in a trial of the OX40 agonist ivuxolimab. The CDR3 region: CASALGAGVDTQYF. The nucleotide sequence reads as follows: TGTGCCAGCGCCCTGGGGGCGGGAGTAGATACGCAGTATTTT.